This record covers a single T cell receptor beta chain. Its target is not known. Germline CDR1 reads LGHNA; CDR2 reads YSLEER. Germline trimming cut 0 bases from V and 4 bases from J; bases unmatched to any gene: 7. The CDR3 sequence is 16 residues long. The data originate from a study of CD4 T cells in relation to SARS-CoV-2 and coronaviruses. On the study more broadly: After roughly eleven days of antigen culture, PBMC TCR beta CDR3s were sequenced. Negative control cultures got HIV-1 Nef peptides or no peptide.

Some clones are missing from TCRdb's copy, which holds only in-frame ones; the method was immunoSEQ multiplex PCR. The sample contains around 15,000 clones, more than 75% of which appear only once. Before the COVID-19 pandemic, during about 2010-2019, CD4+ T cells were taken from unexposed donors. The cells were cultured for over eight days before CD4+ T cells were isolated. The V and J genes are TRBV4-3 and TRBJ2-5; 8 bases are shared with TRBD2. The receptor was derived from a human donor in good health. The sequenced sample consisted of CD4+ T cells from PBMCs, cultured in vitro. The CDR3 region has the DNA TGCGCCAGCAGCCAAGATCCGGCGGGAGGCGGAGAGACCCAGTACTTC. This sequence encodes CASSQDPAGGGETQYF.